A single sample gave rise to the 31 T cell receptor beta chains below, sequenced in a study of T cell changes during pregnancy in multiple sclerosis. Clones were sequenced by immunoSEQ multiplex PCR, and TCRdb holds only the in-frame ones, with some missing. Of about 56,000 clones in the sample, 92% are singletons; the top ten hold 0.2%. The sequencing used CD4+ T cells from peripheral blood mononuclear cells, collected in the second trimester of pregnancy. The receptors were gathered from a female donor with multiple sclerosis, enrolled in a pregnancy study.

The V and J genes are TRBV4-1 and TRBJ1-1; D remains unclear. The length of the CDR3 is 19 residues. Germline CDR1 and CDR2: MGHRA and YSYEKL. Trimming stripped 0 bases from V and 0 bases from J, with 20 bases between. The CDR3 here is CASSQDFMQANVLNTEAFF. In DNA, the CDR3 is TGCGCCAGCAGCCAAGATTTTATGCAGGCGAACGTTCTGAACACTGAAGCTTTCTTT.

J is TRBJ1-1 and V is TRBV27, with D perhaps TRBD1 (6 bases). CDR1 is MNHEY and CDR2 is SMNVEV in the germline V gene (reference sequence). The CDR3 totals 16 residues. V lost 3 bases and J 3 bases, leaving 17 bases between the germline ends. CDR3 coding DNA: TGTGCCAGCAGTTTTTCCCCGGGGGGGGCGTACACTGAAGCTTTCTTT. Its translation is CASSFSPGGAYTEAFF.

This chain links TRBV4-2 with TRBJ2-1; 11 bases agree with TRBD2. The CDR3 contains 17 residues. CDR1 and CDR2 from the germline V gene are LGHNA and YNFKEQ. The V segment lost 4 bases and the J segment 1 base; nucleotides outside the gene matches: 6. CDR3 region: CASSLYSGRGSYNEQFF. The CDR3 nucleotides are TGTGCCAGCAGCCTATATAGCGGGAGGGGTTCCTACAATGAGCAGTTCTTC.

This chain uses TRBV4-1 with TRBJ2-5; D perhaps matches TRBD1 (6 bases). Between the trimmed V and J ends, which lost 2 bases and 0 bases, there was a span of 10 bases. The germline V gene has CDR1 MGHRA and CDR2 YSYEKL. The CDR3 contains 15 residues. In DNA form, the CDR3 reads TGCGCCAGCAGCCAAACTGGGGGCCACCAAGAGACCCAGTACTTC. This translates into CASSQTGGHQETQYF.

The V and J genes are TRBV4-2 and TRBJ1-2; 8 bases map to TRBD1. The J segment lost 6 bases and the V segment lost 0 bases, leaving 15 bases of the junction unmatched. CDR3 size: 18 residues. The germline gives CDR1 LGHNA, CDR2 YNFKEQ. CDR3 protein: CASSQDLASGTGTNGYTF. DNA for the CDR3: TGTGCCAGCAGCCAAGATCTAGCCTCCGGGACAGGAACTAATGGCTACACCTTC.

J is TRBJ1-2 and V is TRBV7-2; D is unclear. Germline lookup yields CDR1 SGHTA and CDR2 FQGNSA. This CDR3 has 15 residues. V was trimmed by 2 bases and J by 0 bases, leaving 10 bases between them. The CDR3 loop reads CASSLHGGANYGYTF. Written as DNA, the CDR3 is TGTGCCAGCAGCTTACACGGCGGAGCTAACTATGGCTACACCTTC.

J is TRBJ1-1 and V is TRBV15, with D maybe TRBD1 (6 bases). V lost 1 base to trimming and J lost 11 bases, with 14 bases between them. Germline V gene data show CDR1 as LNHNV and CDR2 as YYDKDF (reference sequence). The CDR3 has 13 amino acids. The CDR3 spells CATSRVQAGVAFF. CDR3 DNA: TGTGCCACCAGCAGAGTACAAGCAGGGGTTGCTTTCTTT.

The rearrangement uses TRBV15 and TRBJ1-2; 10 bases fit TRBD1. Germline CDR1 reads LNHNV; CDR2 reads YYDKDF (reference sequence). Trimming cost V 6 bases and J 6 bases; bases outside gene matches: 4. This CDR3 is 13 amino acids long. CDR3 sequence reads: CATSPDRGNGYTF. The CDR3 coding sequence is TGTGCCACCAGTCCGGACAGGGGGAATGGCTACACCTTC.

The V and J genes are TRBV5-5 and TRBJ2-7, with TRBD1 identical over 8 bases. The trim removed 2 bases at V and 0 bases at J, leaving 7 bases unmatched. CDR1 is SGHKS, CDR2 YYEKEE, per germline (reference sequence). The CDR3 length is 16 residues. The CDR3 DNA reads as TGTGCCAGCAGCTTCCAGGGGGCGCAGAGCTCCTACGAGCAGTACTTC. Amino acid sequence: CASSFQGAQSSYEQYF. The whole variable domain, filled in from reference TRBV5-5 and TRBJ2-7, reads DAGVTQSPTHLIKTRGQQVTLRCSPISGHKSVSWYQQVLGQGPQFIFQYYEKEERGRGNFPDRFSARQFPNYSSELNVNALLLGDSALYLCASSFQGAQSSYEQYFGPGTRLTVT.

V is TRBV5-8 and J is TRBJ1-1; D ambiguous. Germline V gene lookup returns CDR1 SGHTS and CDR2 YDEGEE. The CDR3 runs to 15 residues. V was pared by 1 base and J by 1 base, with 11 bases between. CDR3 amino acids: CASSLNRLWNTEAFF. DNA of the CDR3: TGTGCCAGCAGCTTGAATAGACTTTGGAACACTGAAGCTTTCTTT.

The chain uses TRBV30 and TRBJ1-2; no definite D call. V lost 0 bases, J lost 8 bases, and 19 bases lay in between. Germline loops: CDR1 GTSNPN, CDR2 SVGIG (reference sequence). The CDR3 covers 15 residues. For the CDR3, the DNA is TGTGCCTGGAGTGTTGGAGGGATGGCACTCCGGGGCTACACCTTC. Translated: CAWSVGGMALRGYTF.

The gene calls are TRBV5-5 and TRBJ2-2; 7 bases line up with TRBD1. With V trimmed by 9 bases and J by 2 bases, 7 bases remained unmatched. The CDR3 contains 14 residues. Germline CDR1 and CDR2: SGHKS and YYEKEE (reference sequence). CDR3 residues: CATATGANTGELFF. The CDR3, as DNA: TGTGCCACCGCAACAGGGGCTAACACCGGGGAGCTGTTTTTT. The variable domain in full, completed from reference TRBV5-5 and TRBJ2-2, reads DAGVTQSPTHLIKTRGQQVTLRCSPISGHKSVSWYQQVLGQGPQFIFQYYEKEERGRGNFPDRFSARQFPNYSSELNVNALLLGDSALYLCATATGANTGELFFGEGSRLTVL.

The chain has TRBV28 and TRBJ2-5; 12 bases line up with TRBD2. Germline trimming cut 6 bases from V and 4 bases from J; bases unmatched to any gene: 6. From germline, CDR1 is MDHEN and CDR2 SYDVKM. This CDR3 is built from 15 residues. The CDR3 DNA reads TGTGCCAGCAGCCTAGCGGGAGGGCCGAGAGAGACCCAGTACTTC. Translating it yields CASSLAGGPRETQYF.

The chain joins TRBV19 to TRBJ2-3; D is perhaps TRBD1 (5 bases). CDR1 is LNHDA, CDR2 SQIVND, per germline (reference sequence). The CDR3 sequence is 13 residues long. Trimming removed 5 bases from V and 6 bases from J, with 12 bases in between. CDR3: CASSAQGSDTQYF. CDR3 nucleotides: TGTGCCAGTAGTGCTCAGGGTTCCGATACGCAGTATTTT.

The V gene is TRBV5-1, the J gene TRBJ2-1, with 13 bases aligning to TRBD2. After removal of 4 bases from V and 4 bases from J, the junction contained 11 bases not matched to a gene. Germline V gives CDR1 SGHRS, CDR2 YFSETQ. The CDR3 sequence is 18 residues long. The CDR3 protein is CASSTGLAGPSRYNEQFF. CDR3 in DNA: TGCGCCAGCAGCACGGGACTAGCGGGACCATCCCGATACAATGAGCAGTTCTTC.

This CDR3 is CASSILMGQGNQPQHF. For the CDR3, the DNA is TGTGCCAGTAGTATATTAATGGGACAGGGGAATCAGCCCCAGCATTTT. V usage is TRBV19 and J usage is TRBJ1-5; 10 bases line up with TRBD1. The CDR3 is made up of 16 amino acids. Germline loops: CDR1 LNHDA, CDR2 SQIVND (reference sequence). V shed 2 bases, J shed 4 bases, and the junction held 5 bases outside the gene matches.

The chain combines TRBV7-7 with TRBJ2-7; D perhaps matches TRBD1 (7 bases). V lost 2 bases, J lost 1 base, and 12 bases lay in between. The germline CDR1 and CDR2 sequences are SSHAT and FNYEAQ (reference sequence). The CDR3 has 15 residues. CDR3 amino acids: CASSLRSGGSYEQYF. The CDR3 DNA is TGTGCCAGCAGCTTAAGATCAGGGGGGTCCTACGAGCAGTACTTC.

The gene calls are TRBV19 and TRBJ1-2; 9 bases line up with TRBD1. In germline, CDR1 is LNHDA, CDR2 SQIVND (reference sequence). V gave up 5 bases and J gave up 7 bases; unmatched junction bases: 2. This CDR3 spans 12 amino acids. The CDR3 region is CASSQGQGGYTF. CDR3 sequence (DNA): TGTGCCAGTAGTCAGGGACAGGGTGGCTACACCTTC. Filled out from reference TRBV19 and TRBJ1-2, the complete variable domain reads DGGITQSPKYLFRKEGQNVTLSCEQNLNHDAMYWYRQDPGQGLRLIYYSQIVNDFQKGDIAEGYSVSREKKESFPLTVTSAQKNPTAFYLCASSQGQGGYTFGSGTRLTVV.

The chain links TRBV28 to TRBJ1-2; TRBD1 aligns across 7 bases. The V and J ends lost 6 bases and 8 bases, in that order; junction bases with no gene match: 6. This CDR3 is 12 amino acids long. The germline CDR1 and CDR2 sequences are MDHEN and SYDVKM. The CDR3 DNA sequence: TGTGCCAGCAGGGCAGGGGGAAGAGGCTACACCTTC. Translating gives CASRAGGRGYTF.

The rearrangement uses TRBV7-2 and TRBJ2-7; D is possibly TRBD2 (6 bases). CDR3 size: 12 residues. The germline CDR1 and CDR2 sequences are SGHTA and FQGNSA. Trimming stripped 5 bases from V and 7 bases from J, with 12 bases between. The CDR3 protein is CASSAIGGEQYF. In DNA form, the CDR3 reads TGTGCCAGCAGCGCCATTGGGGGGGAGCAGTACTTC. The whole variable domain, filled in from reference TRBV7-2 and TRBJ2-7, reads GAGVSQSPSNKVTEKGKDVELRCDPISGHTALYWYRQSLGQGLEFLIYFQGNSAPDKSGLPSDRFSAERTGGSVSTLTIQRTQQEDSAVYLCASSAIGGEQYFGPGTRLTVT.

The CDR3 protein is CASSLLSSAITYNEQFF. CDR3 nucleotides: TGTGCCAGCAGTTTACTTTCCAGCGCCATAACCTACAATGAGCAGTTCTTC. The chain combines TRBV27 with TRBJ2-1; D gene uncertain. V dropped 2 bases and J dropped 2 bases, with 16 bases sitting between them. The CDR3 is 17 amino acids. CDR1 MNHEY and CDR2 SMNVEV come from the germline V gene (reference sequence).

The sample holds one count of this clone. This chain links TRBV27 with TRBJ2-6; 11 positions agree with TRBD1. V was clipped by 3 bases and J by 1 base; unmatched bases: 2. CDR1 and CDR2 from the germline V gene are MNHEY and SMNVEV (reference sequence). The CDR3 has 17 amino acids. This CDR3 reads CASSFGTGGSGANVLTF. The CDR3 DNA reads TGTGCCAGCAGTTTCGGGACAGGGGGTTCTGGGGCCAACGTCCTGACTTTC.

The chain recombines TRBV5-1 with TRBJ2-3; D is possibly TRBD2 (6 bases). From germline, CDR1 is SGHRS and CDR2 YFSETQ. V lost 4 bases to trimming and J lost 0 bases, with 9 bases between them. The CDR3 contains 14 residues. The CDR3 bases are TGCGCCAGCAGCGGAGGGTCTAGCACAGATACGCAGTATTTT. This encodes CASSGGSSTDTQYF.

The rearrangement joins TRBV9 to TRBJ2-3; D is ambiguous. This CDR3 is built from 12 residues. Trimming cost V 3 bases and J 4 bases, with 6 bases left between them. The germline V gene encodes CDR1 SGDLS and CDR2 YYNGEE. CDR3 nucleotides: TGTGCCAGCAGCGCTTTGTCAGATACGCAGTATTTT. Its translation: CASSALSDTQYF.

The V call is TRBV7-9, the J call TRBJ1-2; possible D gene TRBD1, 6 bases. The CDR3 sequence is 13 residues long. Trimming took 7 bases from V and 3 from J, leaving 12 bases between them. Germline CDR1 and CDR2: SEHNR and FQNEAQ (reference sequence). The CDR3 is CASKNREYYGYTF. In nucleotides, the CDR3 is TGTGCCAGCAAAAACAGGGAATACTATGGCTACACCTTC.

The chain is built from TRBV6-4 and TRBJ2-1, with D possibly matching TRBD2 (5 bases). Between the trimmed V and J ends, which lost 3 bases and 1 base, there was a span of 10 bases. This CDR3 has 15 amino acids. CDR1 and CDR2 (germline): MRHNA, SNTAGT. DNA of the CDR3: TGTGCCAGCAGTGAGCGGGCTGCATCCTACAATGAGCAGTTCTTC. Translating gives CASSERAASYNEQFF.

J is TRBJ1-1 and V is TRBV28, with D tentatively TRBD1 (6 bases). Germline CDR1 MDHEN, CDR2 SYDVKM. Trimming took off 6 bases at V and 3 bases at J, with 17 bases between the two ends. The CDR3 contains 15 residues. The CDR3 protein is CASSPPRGHYTEAFF. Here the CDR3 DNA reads TGTGCCAGCAGCCCTCCTCGGGGACACTACACTGAAGCTTTCTTT. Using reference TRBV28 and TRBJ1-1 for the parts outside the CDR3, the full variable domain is DVKVTQSSRYLVKRTGEKVFLECVQDMDHENMFWYRQDPGLGLRLIYFSYDVKMKEKGDIPEGYSVSREKKERFSLILESASTNQTSMYLCASSPPRGHYTEAFFGQGTRLTVV.

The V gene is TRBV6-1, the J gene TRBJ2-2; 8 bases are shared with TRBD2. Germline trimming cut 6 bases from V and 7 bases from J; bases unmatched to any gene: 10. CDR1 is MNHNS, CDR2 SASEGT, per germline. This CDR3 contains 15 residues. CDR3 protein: CASRAVSGSVGELFF. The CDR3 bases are TGTGCCAGCAGGGCTGTCAGCGGGAGTGTCGGGGAGCTGTTTTTT.

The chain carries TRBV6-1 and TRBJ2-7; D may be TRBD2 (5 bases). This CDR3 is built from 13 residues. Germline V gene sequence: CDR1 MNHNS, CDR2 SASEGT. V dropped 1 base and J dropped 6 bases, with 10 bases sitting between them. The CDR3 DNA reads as TGTGCCAGCAGTGAAGTCGGGGTGGGCGAGCAGTACTTC. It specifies CASSEVGVGEQYF.

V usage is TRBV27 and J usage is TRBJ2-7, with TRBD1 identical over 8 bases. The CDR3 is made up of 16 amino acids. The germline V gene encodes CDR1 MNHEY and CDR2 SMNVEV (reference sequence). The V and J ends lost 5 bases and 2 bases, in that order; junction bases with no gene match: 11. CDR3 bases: TGTGCCAGCAGTCCCCCCCCTGGACAGGGAACCTACGAGCAGTACTTC. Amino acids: CASSPPPGQGTYEQYF.

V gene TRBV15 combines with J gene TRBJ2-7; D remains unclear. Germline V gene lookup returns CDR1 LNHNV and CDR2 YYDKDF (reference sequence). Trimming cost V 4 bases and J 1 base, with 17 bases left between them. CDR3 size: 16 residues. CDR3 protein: CATSIPIFMRSYEQYF. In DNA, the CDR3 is TGTGCCACCAGCATCCCCATATTCATGAGGTCCTACGAGCAGTACTTC. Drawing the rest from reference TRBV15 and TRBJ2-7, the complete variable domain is DAMVIQNPRYQVTQFGKPVTLSCSQTLNHNVMYWYQQKSSQAPKLLFHYYDKDFNNEADTPDNFQSRRPNTSFCFLDIRSPGLGDTAMYLCATSIPIFMRSYEQYFGPGTRLTVT.